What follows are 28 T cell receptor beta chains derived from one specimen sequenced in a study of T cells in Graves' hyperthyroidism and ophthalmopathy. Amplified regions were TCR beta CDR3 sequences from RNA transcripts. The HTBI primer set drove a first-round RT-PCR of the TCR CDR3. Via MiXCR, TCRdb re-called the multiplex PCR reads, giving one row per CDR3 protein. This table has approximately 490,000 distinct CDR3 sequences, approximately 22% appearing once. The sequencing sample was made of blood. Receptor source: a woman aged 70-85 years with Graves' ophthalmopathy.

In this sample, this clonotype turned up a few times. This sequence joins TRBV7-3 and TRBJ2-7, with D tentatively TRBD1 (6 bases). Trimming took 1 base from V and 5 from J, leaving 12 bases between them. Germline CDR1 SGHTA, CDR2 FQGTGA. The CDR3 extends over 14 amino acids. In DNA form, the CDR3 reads TGTGCCAGCAGCTTAATTGGGGGCGTCAACGAGCAGTACTTC. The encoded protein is CASSLIGGVNEQYF.

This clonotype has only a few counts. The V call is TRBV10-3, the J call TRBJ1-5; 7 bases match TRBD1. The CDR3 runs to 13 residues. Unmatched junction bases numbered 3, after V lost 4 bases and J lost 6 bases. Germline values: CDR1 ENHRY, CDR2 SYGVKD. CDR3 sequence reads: CAISGQGGQPQHF. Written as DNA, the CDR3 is TGTGCCATCAGTGGACAGGGAGGTCAGCCCCAGCATTTT.

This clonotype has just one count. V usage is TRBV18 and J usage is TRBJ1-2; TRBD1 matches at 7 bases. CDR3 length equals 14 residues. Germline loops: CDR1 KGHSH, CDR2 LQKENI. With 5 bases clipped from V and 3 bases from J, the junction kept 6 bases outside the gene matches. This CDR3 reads CASSGTVDHYGYTF. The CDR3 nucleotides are TGTGCCAGCTCAGGGACAGTGGACCACTATGGCTACACCTTC.

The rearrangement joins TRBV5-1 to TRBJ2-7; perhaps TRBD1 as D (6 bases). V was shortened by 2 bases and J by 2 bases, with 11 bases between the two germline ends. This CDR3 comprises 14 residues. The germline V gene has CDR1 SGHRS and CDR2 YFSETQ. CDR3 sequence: CASSFTTGAYEQYF. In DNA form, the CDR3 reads TGCGCCAGCAGCTTTACGACAGGAGCCTACGAGCAGTACTTC.

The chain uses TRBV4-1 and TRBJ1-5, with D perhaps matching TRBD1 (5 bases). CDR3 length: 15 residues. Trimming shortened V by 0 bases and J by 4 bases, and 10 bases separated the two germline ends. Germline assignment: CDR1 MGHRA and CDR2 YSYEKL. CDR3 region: CASSQETDRNQPQHF. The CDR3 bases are TGCGCCAGCAGCCAAGAGACCGACAGAAATCAGCCCCAGCATTTT.

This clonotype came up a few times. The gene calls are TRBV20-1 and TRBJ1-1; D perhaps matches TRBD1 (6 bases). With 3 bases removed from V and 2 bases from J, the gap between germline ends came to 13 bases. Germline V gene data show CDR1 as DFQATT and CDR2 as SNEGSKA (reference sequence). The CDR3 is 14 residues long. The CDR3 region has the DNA TGCAGTGCTAGGCCGGGACACATTAACACTGAAGCTTTCTTT. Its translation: CSARPGHINTEAFF.

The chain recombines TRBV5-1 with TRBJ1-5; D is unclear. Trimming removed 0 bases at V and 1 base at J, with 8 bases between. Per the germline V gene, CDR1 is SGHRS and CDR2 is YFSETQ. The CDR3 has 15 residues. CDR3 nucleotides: TGCGCCAGCAGCTTGGGCCTTGACAGCAATCAGCCCCAGCATTTT. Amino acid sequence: CASSLGLDSNQPQHF.

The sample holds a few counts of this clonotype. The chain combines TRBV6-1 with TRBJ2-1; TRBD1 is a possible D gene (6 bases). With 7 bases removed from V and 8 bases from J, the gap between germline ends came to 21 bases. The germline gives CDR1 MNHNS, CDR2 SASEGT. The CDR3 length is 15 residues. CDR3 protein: CASKYDRYQAYEQFF. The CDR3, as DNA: TGTGCCAGCAAGTACGACAGGTACCAGGCATATGAGCAGTTCTTC.

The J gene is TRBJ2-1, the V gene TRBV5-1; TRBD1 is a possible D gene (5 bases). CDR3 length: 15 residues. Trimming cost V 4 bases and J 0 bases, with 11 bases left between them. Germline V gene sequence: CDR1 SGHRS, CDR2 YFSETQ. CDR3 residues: CASSPITGSYNEQFF. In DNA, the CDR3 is TGCGCCAGCAGCCCTATCACAGGCTCCTACAATGAGCAGTTCTTC.

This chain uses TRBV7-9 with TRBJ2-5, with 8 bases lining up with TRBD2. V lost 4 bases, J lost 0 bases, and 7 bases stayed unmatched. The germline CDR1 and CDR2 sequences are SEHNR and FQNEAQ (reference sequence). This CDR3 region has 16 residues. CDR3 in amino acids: CASSWGGGRDQETQYF. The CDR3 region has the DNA TGTGCCAGCAGCTGGGGCGGGGGGAGAGACCAAGAGACCCAGTACTTC.

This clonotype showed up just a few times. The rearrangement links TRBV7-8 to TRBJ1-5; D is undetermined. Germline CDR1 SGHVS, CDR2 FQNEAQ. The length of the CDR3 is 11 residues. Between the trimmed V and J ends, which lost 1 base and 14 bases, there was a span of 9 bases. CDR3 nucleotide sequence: TGTGCCAGCAGCTTAGGGAGGGCTAAGCATTTT. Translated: CASSLGRAKHF.

The CDR3 is CASSFDRGTDQPQYF. The CDR3 DNA follows: TGTGCCAGCAGTTTCGACAGGGGTACAGACCAGCCTCAGTACTTC. The V and J genes are TRBV27 and TRBJ2-4, with TRBD1 identical over 8 bases. CDR1 and CDR2 (germline): MNHEY, SMNVEV (reference sequence). The length of the CDR3 is 15 residues. V lost 3 bases to trimming and J lost 12 bases; unmatched junction nucleotides: 13.

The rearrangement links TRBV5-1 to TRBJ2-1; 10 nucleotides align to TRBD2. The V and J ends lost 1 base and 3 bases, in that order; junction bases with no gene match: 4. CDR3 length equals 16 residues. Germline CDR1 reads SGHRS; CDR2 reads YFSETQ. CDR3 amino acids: CASSLTSGTYYNEQFF. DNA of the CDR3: TGCGCCAGCAGCTTGACTAGCGGGACTTACTACAATGAGCAGTTCTTC. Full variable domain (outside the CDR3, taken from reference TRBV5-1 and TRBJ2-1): KAGVTQTPRYLIKTRGQQVTLSCSPISGHRSVSWYQQTPGQGLQFLFEYFSETQRNKGNFPGRFSGRQFSNSRSEMNVSTLELGDSALYLCASSLTSGTYYNEQFFGPGTRLTVL.

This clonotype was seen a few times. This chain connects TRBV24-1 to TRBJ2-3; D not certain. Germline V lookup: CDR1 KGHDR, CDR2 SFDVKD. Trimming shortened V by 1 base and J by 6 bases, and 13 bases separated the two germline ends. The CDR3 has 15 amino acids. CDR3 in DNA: TGTGCCACCAGTGATTTTCCCAGAAATTGGGATACGCAGTATTTT. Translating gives CATSDFPRNWDTQYF.

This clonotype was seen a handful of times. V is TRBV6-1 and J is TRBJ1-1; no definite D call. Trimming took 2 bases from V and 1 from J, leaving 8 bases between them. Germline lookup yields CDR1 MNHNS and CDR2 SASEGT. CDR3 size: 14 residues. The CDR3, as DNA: TGTGCCAGCAGTGAACGGTCAGCGAACACTGAAGCTTTCTTT. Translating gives CASSERSANTEAFF.

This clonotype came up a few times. DNA for the CDR3: TGTGCCAGCAGCTTATTTTCCGCAGGGAGGGACAATCAGCCCCAGCATTTT. Protein sequence: CASSLFSAGRDNQPQHF. V and J are TRBV7-2 and TRBJ1-5; maybe TRBD1 (5 bases). The CDR3 is 17 amino acids. Deletions cut 2 bases from V and 3 bases from J, with 17 bases between. Germline CDR1 is SGHTA and CDR2 is FQGNSA. Complete variable domain (other parts from reference TRBV7-2 and TRBJ1-5): GAGVSQSPSNKVTEKGKDVELRCDPISGHTALYWYRQSLGQGLEFLIYFQGNSAPDKSGLPSDRFSAERTGGSVSTLTIQRTQQEDSAVYLCASSLFSAGRDNQPQHFGDGTRLSIL.

The CDR3 DNA reads TGTGCCAGCAGCGTAGGTAGGGAGGGCGGGGAGCTGTTTTTT. Amino acids: CASSVGREGGELFF. This chain links TRBV9 with TRBJ2-2, with 7 bases lining up with TRBD2. Trimming removed 0 bases from V and 7 bases from J; junction bases left unmatched: 3. The CDR3 spans 14 residues. The germline V gene encodes CDR1 SGDLS and CDR2 YYNGEE.

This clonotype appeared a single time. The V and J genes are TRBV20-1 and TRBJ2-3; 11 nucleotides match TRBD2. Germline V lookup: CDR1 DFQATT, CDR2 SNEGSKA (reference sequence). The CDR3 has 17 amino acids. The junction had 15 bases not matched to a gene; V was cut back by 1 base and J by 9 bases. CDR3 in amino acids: CSARGLAGGPWAETQYF. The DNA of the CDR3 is TGCAGTGCTAGAGGTTTAGCGGGAGGGCCCTGGGCGGAGACGCAGTATTTT.

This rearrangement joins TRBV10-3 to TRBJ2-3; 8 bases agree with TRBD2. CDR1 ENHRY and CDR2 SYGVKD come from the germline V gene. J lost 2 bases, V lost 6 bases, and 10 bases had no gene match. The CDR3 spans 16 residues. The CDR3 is CAISGGGTTTTDTQYF. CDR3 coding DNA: TGTGCCATCAGCGGGGGGGGCACTACAACCACAGATACGCAGTATTTT.

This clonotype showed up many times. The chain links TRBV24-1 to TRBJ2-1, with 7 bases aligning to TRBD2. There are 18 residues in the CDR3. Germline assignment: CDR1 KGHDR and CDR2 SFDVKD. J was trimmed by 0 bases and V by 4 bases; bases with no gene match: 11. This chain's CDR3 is CATSDPDPSGLSYNEQFF. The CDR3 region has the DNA TGTGCCACCAGTGACCCTGACCCTAGCGGACTCTCCTACAATGAGCAGTTCTTC.

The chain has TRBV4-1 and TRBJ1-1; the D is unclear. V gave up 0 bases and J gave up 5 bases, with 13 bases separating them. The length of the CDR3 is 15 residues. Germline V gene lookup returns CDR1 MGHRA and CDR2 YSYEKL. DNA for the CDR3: TGCGCCAGCAGCCAAGAATCAGGTGGGAGTACTGAAGCTTTCTTT. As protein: CASSQESGGSTEAFF.

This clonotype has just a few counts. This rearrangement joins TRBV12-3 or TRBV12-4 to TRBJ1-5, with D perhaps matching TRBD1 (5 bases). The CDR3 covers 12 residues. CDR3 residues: CASRGGSQPQHF. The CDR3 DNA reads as TGTGCAAGCCGGGGGGGGAGTCAGCCCCAGCATTTT.

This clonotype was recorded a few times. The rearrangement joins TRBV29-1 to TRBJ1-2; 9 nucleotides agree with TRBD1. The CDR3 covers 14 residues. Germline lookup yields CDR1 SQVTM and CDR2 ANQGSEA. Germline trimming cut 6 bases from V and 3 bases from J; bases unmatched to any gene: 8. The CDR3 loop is CSVAGTGTYYGYTF. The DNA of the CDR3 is TGCAGCGTGGCCGGGACAGGGACTTACTATGGCTACACCTTC. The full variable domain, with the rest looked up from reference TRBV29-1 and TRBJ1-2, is SAVISQKPSRDICQRGTSLTIQCQVDSQVTMMFWYRQQPGQSLTLIATANQGSEATYESGFVIDKFPISRPNLTFSTLTVSNMSPEDSSIYLCSVAGTGTYYGYTFGSGTRLTVV.

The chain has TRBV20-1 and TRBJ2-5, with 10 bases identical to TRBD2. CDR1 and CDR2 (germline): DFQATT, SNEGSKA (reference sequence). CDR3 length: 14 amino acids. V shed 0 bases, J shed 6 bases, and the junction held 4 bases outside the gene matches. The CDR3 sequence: CSARDASGSQTQYF. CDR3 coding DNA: TGCAGTGCTAGAGATGCTAGCGGGAGCCAGACCCAGTACTTC.

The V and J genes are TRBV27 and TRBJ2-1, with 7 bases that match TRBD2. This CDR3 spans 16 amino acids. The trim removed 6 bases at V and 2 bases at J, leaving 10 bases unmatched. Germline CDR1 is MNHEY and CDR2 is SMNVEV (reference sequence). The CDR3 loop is CASRSLSGTTYNEQFF. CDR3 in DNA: TGTGCCAGCAGATCGTTAAGCGGGACTACCTACAATGAGCAGTTCTTC.

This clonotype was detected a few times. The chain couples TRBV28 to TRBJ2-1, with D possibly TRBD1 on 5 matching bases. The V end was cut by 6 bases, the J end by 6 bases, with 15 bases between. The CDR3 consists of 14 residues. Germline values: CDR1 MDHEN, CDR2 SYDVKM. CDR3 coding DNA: TGTGCCAGCAGACCCCAGGGTCTGGGCAATGAGCAGTTCTTC. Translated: CASRPQGLGNEQFF.

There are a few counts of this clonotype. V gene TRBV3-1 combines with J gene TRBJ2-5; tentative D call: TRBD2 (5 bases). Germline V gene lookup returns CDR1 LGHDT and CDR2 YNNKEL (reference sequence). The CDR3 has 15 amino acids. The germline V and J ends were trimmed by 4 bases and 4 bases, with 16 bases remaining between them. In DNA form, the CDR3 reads TGTGCCAGCAGCCTCGCGAGTGGGAGAGGAGAGACCCAGTACTTC. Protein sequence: CASSLASGRGETQYF.

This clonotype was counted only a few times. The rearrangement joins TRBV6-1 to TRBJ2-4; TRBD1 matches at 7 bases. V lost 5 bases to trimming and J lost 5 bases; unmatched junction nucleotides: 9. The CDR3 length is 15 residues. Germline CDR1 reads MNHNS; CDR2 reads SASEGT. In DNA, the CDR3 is TGTGCCAGCAGTCGTACAGGGGTTAAGGAAAACATTCAGTACTTC. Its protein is CASSRTGVKENIQYF.